A single sample is the source of the 10 T cell receptor beta chains below, sequenced in a study of a mutant IDH1 vaccine in newly diagnosed glioma. Stated time point: baseline, week 1 (first vaccination visit). Documented treatment: pre-vaccination baseline after standard-of-care therapy. The data were produced by immunoSEQ multiplex PCR, yet TCRdb's version contains in-frame clones alone and is incomplete. The table includes about 59,000 clones, more than 90% detected once. The sequenced sample was PBMCs, obtained from a glioma patient treated with radiotherapy, temozolomide or both. The receptor source for this set is a man aged 50 to 60 with glioma.

The V call is TRBV27, the J call TRBJ1-1; D gene ambiguous. In germline, CDR1 is MNHEY, CDR2 SMNVEV (reference sequence). Trimming stripped 4 bases from V and 8 bases from J, with 8 bases between. This CDR3 is built from 11 residues. CDR3 amino acids: CASSSPWEAFF. In DNA form, the CDR3 reads TGTGCCAGCAGTTCCCCCTGGGAAGCTTTCTTT.

This clone was seen a single time. The chain couples TRBV9 to TRBJ1-6, with TRBD1 as a possible D gene (5 bases). The V and J ends lost 2 bases and 9 bases respectively, with 12 bases between them. The CDR3 length is 14 residues. Germline CDR1 reads SGDLS; CDR2 reads YYNGEE. The CDR3 is CASSVRGEGSPLHF. The CDR3 bases are TGTGCCAGCAGCGTTAGAGGGGAAGGTTCACCCCTCCACTTT.

The genes are TRBV6-6 and TRBJ2-7; D assignment may be TRBD1 or TRBD2 (5 bases each). The germline V gene has CDR1 MNHNY and CDR2 SVGAGI (reference sequence). The V end was cut by 5 bases, the J end by 9 bases, with 17 bases between. The CDR3 length is 13 residues. The CDR3 nucleotides read TGTGCCAGCAGTCTCAGGGACGCAAACGGGCAGTACTTC. Amino acid sequence: CASSLRDANGQYF.

The chain links TRBV15 to TRBJ2-7; D is possibly TRBD2 (6 bases). Germline values: CDR1 LNHNV, CDR2 YYDKDF (reference sequence). V was cut by 5 bases and J by 6 bases, with 17 bases left in between. The CDR3 loop spans 14 amino acids. The CDR3, as DNA: TGTGCCACCAGCTCAACAAACGGGGGAGGCGAGCAGTACTTC. Protein product: CATSSTNGGGEQYF.

The chain has TRBV6-1 and TRBJ1-1; D is perhaps TRBD1 (5 bases). The length of the CDR3 is 13 residues. The germline gives CDR1 MNHNS, CDR2 SASEGT. V was shortened by 3 bases and J by 3 bases, with 8 bases between the two germline ends. The chain's CDR3 is CASSDTGHTEAFF. CDR3 coding DNA: TGTGCCAGCAGTGATACAGGCCACACTGAAGCTTTCTTT.

The chain employs TRBV6-5 and TRBJ1-1; D perhaps matches TRBD1 (6 bases). V lost 7 bases, J lost 2 bases, and 17 bases lay in between. CDR3 size: 15 residues. From germline, CDR1 is MNHEY and CDR2 SVGAGI. This CDR3 reads CASKHDRTRNTEAFF. CDR3 DNA sequence: TGTGCCAGCAAACATGACAGGACACGCAACACTGAAGCTTTCTTT.

The chain has TRBV6-1 and TRBJ2-7, with D unclear. This CDR3 spans 13 amino acids. Germline CDR1 is MNHNS and CDR2 is SASEGT. The ends were cut back, 6 bases at V and 2 bases at J, with 11 bases in the middle. CDR3 residues: CASRGPAAYEQYF. The CDR3, as DNA: TGTGCCAGCAGAGGGCCAGCTGCCTACGAGCAGTACTTC.

The chain combines TRBV2 with TRBJ2-1, with TRBD2 matching over 10 bases. CDR3 length equals 16 residues. The J segment lost 7 bases and the V segment lost 2 bases, leaving 8 bases of the junction unmatched. Per germline, CDR1 SNHLY and CDR2 FYNNEI. CDR3 amino acids: CASSELAGVQTNEQFF. For the CDR3, the DNA is TGTGCCAGCAGTGAACTAGCGGGAGTACAGACAAATGAGCAGTTCTTC. The full variable domain, with the rest looked up from reference TRBV2 and TRBJ2-1, is EPEVTQTPSHQVTQMGQEVILRCVPISNHLYFYWYRQILGQKVEFLVSFYNNEISEKSEIFDDQFSVERPDGSNFTLKIRSTKLEDSAMYFCASSELAGVQTNEQFFGPGTRLTVL.

The chain employs TRBV18 and TRBJ2-1; 10 bases agree with TRBD1. Germline CDR1 and CDR2: KGHSH and LQKENI. The ends lost 3 bases at V and 7 bases at J; junction bases unmatched: 3. This CDR3 contains 14 residues. The CDR3 loop is CASSPGQGKNEQFF. The CDR3 DNA sequence: TGTGCCAGCTCACCGGGACAGGGGAAAAATGAGCAGTTCTTC.

The chain joins TRBV5-4 to TRBJ1-2, with no clear D. CDR3 length: 14 amino acids. The ends were cut back, 4 bases at V and 2 bases at J, with 12 bases in the middle. Germline CDR1 and CDR2: SGHNT and YYREEE (reference sequence). Here the CDR3 DNA reads TGTGCCAGCAGCCCCCATGGGAGCAACTATGGCTACACCTTC. This encodes CASSPHGSNYGYTF.